This TCR beta chain is from a study of blood T cell repertoires in COVID-19. This clone was seen repeatedly, ten times or more. How the authors handled the data: By means of reference gene primer amplification, nucleated cell counts were estimated. Clones were read by immunoSEQ multiplex PCR, and TCRdb kept only the in-frame ones, dropping some. V and J calls and clone size are copied from that table; D and trimming were computed from the DNA. There are around 110,000 clones in the sample; about 80% occur only once, and 4.3% lies in the top ten. CDR3 length: 17 amino acids. Germline loops: CDR1 KGHSH, CDR2 LQKENI. V lost 2 bases, J lost 4 bases, and 12 bases stayed unmatched.

The chain joins TRBV18 to TRBJ1-1, with 8 bases lining up with TRBD1. Sequencing was done on a sample of peripheral blood. The receptor was isolated from a man aged 65 to 85 with acute or convalescent COVID-19. In DNA, the CDR3 is TGTGCCAGCTCACCAGACCGGGACAGGTCATATTCCACTGAAGCTTTCTTT. As protein: CASSPDRDRSYSTEAFF.